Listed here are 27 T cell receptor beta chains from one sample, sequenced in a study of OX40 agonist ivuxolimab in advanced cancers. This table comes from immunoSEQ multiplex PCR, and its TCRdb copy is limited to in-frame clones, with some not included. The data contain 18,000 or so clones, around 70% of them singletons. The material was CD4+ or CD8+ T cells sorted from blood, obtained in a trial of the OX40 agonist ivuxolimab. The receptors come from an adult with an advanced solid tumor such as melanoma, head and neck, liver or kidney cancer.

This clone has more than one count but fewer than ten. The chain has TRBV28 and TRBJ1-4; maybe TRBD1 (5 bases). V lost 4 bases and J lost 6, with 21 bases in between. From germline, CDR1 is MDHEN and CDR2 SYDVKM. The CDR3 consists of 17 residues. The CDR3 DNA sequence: TGTGCCAGCAGTTCTCCCTCCGAGGGGACCTTCTATGAAAAACTGTTTTTT. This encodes CASSSPSEGTFYEKLFF.

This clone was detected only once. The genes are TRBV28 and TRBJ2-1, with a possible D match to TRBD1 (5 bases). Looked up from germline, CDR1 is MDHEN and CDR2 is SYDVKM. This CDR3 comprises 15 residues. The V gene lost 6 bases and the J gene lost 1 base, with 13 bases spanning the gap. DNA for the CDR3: TGTGCCAGCAGAGAGACAGAGATTTCCTACAATGAGCAGTTCTTC. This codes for CASRETEISYNEQFF.

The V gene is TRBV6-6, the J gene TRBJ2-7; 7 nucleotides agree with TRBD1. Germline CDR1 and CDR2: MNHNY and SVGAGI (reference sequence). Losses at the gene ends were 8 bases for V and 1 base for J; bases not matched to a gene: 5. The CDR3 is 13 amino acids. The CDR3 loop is CASGSGQSYEQYF. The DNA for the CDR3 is TGTGCCAGCGGGTCGGGACAGTCCTACGAGCAGTACTTC.

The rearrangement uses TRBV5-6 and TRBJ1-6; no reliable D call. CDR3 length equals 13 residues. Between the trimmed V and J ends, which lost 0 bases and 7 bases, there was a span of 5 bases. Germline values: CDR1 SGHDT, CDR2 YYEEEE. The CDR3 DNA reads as TGTGCCAGCAGCTTGGTCGGCAATTCACCCCTCCACTTT. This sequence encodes CASSLVGNSPLHF.

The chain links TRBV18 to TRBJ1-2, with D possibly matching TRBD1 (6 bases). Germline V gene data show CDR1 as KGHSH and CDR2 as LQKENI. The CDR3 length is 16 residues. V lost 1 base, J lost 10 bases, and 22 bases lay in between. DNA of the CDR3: TGTGCCAGCTCACCACGGGACAAGAGGCCCCAAAGGGACTACACCTTC. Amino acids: CASSPRDKRPQRDYTF. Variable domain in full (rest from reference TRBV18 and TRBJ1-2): NAGVMQNPRHLVRRRGQEARLRCSPMKGHSHVYWYRQLPEEGLKFMVYLQKENIIDESGMPKERFSAEFPKEGPSILRIQQVVRGDSAAYFCASSPRDKRPQRDYTFGSGTRLTVV.

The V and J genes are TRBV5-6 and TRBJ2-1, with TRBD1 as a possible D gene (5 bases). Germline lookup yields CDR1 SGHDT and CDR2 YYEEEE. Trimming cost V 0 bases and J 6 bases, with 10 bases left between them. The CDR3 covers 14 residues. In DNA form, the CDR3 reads TGTGCCAGCAGCTTGGCCAGGACACTCAATGAGCAGTTCTTC. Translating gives CASSLARTLNEQFF. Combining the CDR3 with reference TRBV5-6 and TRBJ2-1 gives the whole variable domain DAGVTQSPTHLIKTRGQQVTLRCSPKSGHDTVSWYQQALGQGPQFIFQYYEEEERQRGNFPDRFSGHQFPNYSSELNVNALLLGDSALYLCASSLARTLNEQFFGPGTRLTVL.

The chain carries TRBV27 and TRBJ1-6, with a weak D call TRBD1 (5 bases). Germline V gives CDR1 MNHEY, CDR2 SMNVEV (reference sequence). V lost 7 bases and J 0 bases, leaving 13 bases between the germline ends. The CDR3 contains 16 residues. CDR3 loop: CASKRDARSYNSPLHF. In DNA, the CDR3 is TGTGCCAGCAAGCGGGACGCCCGCTCCTATAATTCACCCCTCCACTTT.

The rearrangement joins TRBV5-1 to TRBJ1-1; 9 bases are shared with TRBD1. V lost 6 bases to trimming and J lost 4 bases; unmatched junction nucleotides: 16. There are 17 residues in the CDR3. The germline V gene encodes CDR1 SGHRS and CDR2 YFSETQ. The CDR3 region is CASTTFPGQGSITEAFF. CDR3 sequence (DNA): TGCGCCAGCACAACCTTTCCGGGACAGGGCTCAATCACTGAAGCTTTCTTT.

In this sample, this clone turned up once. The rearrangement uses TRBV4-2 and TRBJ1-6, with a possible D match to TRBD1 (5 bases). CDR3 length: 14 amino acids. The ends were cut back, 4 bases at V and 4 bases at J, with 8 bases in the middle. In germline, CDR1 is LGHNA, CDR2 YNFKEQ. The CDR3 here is CASSPGTYNSPLHF. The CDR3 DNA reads TGTGCCAGCAGCCCCGGGACGTATAATTCACCCCTCCACTTT.

This CDR3 reads CASREERSYEQYF. CDR3 coding DNA: TGTGCCAGCCGGGAGGAGAGGTCCTACGAGCAGTACTTC. The rearrangement uses TRBV10-3 and TRBJ2-7; the match to TRBD2 covers 7 bases. Germline V gene sequence: CDR1 ENHRY, CDR2 SYGVKD. The CDR3 covers 13 residues. V lost 10 bases to trimming and J lost 1 base; unmatched junction nucleotides: 7.

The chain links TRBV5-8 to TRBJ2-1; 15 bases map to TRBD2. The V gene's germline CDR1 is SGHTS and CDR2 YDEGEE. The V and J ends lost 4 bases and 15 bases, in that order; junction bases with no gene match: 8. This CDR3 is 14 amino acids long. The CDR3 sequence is CASSPRTSGGDRFF. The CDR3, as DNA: TGTGCCAGCAGCCCTCGGACTAGCGGGGGGGACAGGTTCTTC.

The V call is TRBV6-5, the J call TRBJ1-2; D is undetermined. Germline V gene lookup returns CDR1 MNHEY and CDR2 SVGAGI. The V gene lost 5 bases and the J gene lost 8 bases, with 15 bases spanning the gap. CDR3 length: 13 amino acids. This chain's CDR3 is CASSRPLVGGYTF. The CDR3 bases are TGTGCCAGCAGTAGGCCCTTGGTTGGCGGCTACACCTTC.

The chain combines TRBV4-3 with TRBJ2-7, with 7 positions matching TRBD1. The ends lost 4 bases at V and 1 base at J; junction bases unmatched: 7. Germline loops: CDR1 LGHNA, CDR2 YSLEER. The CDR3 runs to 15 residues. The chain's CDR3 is CASSPDRERSYEQYF. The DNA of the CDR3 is TGCGCCAGCAGCCCTGACAGGGAGCGGTCCTACGAGCAGTACTTC.

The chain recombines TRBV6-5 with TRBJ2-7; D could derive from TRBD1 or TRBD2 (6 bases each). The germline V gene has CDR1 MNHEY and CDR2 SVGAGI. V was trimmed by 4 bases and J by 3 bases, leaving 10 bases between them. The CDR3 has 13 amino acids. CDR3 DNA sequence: TGTGCCAGCAGTTCGGGGGCGGGCTACGAGCAGTACTTC. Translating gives CASSSGAGYEQYF.

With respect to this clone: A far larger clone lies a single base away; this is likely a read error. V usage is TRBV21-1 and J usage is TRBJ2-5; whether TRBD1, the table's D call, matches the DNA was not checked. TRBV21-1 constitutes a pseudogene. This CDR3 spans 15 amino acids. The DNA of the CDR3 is TGTGTCAGCAGCACGGACCTTCCAACCCAGGGGACCCAGTACTTC. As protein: CVSSTDLPTQGTQYF.

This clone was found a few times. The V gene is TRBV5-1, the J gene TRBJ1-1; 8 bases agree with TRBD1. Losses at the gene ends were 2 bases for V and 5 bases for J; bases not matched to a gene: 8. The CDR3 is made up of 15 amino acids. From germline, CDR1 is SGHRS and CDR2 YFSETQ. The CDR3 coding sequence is TGCGCCAGCAGCTTCGGACAGGGCGGAGGAACTGAAGCTTTCTTT. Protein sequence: CASSFGQGGGTEAFF. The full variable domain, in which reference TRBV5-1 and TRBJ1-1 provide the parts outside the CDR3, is KAGVTQTPRYLIKTRGQQVTLSCSPISGHRSVSWYQQTPGQGLQFLFEYFSETQRNKGNFPGRFSGRQFSNSRSEMNVSTLELGDSALYLCASSFGQGGGTEAFFGQGTRLTVV.

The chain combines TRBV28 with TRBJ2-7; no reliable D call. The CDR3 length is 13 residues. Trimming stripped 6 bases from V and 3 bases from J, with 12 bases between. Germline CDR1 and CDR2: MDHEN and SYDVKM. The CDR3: CASSGRLSYEQYF. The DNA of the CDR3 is TGTGCCAGCAGCGGACGGTTAAGCTACGAGCAGTACTTC.

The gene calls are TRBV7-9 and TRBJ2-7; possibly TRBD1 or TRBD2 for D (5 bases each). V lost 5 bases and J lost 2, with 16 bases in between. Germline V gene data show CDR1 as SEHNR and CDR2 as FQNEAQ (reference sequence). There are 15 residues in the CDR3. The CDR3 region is CASSAMGLLAYEQYF. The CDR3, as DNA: TGTGCCAGCAGCGCAATGGGGCTACTAGCCTACGAGCAGTACTTC.

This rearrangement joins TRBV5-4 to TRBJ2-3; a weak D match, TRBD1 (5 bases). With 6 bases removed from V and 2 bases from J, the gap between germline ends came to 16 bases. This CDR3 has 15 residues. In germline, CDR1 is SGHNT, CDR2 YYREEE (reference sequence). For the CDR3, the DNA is TGTGCCAGCACCCTGGCAGGGAAGCCCACAGATACGCAGTATTTT. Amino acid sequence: CASTLAGKPTDTQYF.

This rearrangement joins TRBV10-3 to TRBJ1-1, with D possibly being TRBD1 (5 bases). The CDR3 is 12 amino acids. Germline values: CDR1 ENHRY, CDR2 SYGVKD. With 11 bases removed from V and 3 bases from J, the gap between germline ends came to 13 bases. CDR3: CAAGGLDTEAFF. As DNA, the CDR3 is TGTGCCGCGGGGGGTTTGGACACTGAAGCTTTCTTT.

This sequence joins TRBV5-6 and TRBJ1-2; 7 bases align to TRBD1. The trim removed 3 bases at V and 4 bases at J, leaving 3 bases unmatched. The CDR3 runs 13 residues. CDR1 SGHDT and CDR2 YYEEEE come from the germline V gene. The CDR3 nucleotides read TGTGCCAGCAGCTGGACAGGCGCCTATGGCTACACCTTC. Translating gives CASSWTGAYGYTF.

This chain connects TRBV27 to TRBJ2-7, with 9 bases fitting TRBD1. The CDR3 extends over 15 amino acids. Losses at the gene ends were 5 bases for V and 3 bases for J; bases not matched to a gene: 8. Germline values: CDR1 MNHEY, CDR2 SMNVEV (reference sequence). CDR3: CASSIGTGLNYEQYF. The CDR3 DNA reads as TGTGCCAGCAGTATAGGGACAGGGCTAAACTACGAGCAGTACTTC.

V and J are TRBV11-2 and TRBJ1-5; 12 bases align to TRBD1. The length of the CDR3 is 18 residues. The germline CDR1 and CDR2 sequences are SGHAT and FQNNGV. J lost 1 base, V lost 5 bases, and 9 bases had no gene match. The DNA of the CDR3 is TGTGCCAGCAGCCCCGGGACAGGGGGCCTTCTAAGCAATCAGCCCCAGCATTTT. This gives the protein CASSPGTGGLLSNQPQHF.

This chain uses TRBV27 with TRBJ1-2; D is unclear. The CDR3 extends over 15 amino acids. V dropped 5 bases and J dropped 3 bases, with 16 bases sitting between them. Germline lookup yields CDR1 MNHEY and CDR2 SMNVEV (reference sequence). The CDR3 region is CASSPRQRAHYGYTF. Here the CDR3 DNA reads TGTGCCAGCAGTCCCCGCCAAAGGGCGCACTATGGCTACACCTTC.

As DNA, the CDR3 is TGTGCCAGCAGTGACGGACAGGGGAGTGCAGTAGGGTATGGCTACACCTTC. This gives the protein CASSDGQGSAVGYGYTF. The V and J genes are TRBV6-1 and TRBJ1-2, with 9 nucleotides matching TRBD1. The CDR3 runs 17 residues. With 3 bases clipped from V and 5 bases from J, the junction kept 13 bases outside the gene matches. The V gene's germline CDR1 is MNHNS and CDR2 SASEGT.

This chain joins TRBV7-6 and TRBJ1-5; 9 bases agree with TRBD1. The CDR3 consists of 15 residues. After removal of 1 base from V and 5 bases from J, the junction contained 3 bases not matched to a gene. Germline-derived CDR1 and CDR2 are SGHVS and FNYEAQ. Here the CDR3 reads CASSLEQGAHQPQHF. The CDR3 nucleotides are TGTGCCAGCAGCTTAGAACAGGGGGCTCATCAGCCCCAGCATTTT. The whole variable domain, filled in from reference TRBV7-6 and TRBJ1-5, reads GAGVSQSPRYKVTKRGQDVALRCDPISGHVSLYWYRQALGQGPEFLTYFNYEAQQDKSGLPNDRFSAERPEGSISTLTIQRTEQRDSAMYRCASSLEQGAHQPQHFGDGTRLSIL.

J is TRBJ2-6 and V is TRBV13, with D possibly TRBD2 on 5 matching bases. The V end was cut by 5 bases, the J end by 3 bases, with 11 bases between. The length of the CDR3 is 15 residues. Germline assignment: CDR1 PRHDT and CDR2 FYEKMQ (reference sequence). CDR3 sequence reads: CASSIGEVGANVLTF. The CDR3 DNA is TGTGCCAGCAGCATCGGGGAAGTTGGGGCCAACGTCCTGACTTTC. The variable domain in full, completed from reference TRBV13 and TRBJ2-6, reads AAGVIQSPRHLIKEKRETATLKCYPIPRHDTVYWYQQGPGQDPQFLISFYEKMQSDKGSIPDRFSAQQFSDYHSELNMSSLELGDSALYFCASSIGEVGANVLTFGAGSRLTVL.